This T cell receptor beta chain was sequenced during a study of cytomegalovirus exposure and HLA in healthy donors (TCRdb year 2017). Regarding the complete study: An earlier analysis of approximately 550 of the donors reported about 290 Gb of sequence data and 120 million or so unique TCR beta sequences from 150 million to 200 million T cells. The study aimed to test whether cataloging public T cell receptors could reveal signatures of past pathogen exposure. Five DR-DQ haplotypes were handled as single units for association and clustering, since linkage in the cohort was strong. In the later analysis, no new phenotypic data were used to find candidate immune exposures; instead, reliance was placed on TCR beta sequences and their occurrence across donors. In a later analysis, previously published TCR beta repertoires from some 640 donors were re-analyzed and high-resolution HLA genotyping was added so that TCR occurrence patterns could be studied. Of the 300 to 450 genotyped donors, 65% to 90% were placed in the genetic ancestry cluster associated with self-reported Caucasian donors. Both class I and class II loci were covered by HLA typing, at four-digit resolution. Using immunosequencing, the study profiled T cell repertoires from 550 to 750 subjects and related those repertoires to cytomegalovirus serostatus. The number of typed donors differed by locus: about 629-630 for A, B, C, DRB1 and DQB1; approximately 540 for DQA1; around 610 for DPA1; and around 490 for DPB1. Donor age, sex, ethnicity and CMV serostatus were collected together with the repertoire data. A separate validation cohort of roughly 130 different subjects was used in addition to the 666-subject first cohort. Genome-wide SNP genotypes for about 55% of the roughly 670 donors were used in a later genetic analysis, which treated that subset as a discovery cohort. High-throughput TCR immunosequencing, statistical association of individual TCRs with disease status, and machine learning were combined to predict cytomegalovirus infection status. An earlier analysis of several hundred of the donors used high-throughput TCR beta sequencing to judge whether each TCR beta V gene segment behaved as functional or pseudogenic. All discovery cohort repertoires had been generated on a single sequencing platform. Among 398 genotyped donors of the cohort, an average of about 220,000 unique TCR beta nucleotide sequences was sequenced per donor, of which roughly 17% were non-productive. An early release that covered fewer than 750 HLA-typed donors contained about 300 gigabases of sequencing data and 75 million to 100 million unique TCR sequences.

On this clone: Its antigen target is currently unknown. One base away there is no much larger clone; base qualities are not given.

Overall results and qualifications from the work: Because counts were too low, about 18 rarely observed V segments, including chromosome 9 orphons, were excluded from the earlier analysis of 587 of the donors. In the study, around 160 TCR beta chains were listed as associated with cytomegalovirus. Three of the identified cytomegalovirus-associated TCR beta chains were confirmed in vitro to be specific for cytomegalovirus antigens. Correlated functional status among segregating V segments might reflect linkage disequilibrium, but an unknown experimental factor could not be ruled out. When HLA alleles, especially DR and DQ, strongly co-occurred, TCR associations were difficult to assign to individual alleles. An association between a missense DCLRE1C variant and V-gene and J-gene trimming of TCR beta chains was found in a later genetic analysis and replicated in an independent cohort. In a later analysis, HLA-associated TCR beta chains were found to be more clonally expanded and to have lower generation probabilities than equally common non-associated chains. According to a later analysis, most CMV-associated TCR beta chains appeared to be HLA-restricted, and the HLA associations seemed to be driven largely by CMV exposure. This cohort had only TCR beta chains sequenced, and the lack of alpha or paired-chain data limited which features could be detected. In a later analysis, some 18,000 TCR beta sequences were associated with specific HLA alleles at a false discovery rate of 0.05. The classifier was reported to diagnose cytomegalovirus status with high specificity and sensitivity in both the original and validation cohorts. Some IMGT-functional V segments, including TRBV6-2 and TRBV6-3, could not be distinguished by the 87-base-pair reads and were therefore excluded. In an earlier analysis of roughly 560 of the donors, most TCR beta V segments were observed in productive rearrangements about 90% or about 30% of the time, broadly matching IMGT annotations. The authors suggested that the approach could potentially be generalized to other disease states and immunological phenotypes. Sequencing depth was assumed to be roughly uniform across donors in the presence/absence analyses, though that assumption may not hold. A further reported finding was that TCR beta sequences accurately predicted the HLA-A and HLA-B alleles for most subjects in the first cohort. Immune exposure information for the cohort was limited to CMV serostatus. Across donors, most TCR sequences were observed very rarely, whereas some public TCRs were present in many individuals. According to a later genetic analysis, donors in an Asian-associated ancestry cluster had fewer N-insertions in productive TCRs than the roughly 660-donor mean. Because some donors lacked HLA typing at each locus, the association tests relied only on the typed subset. A cluster of highly shared sequence variants was judged likely to represent a technical artifact of the sequencing pipeline. In a later analysis, TCR association rates were found to vary across HLA loci, with the most associated TCRs seen for DRB1 alleles and the fewest for HLA-C alleles. A later analysis reported that several top co-occurrence clusters appeared linked to parvovirus B19, influenza, CMV and Epstein-Barr virus.

Library preparation employed the immunoSEQ multiplex PCR assay. For the multiplex PCR, a mixture combining 60 forward primers for TCR Vbeta segments and 13 reverse primers for TCR Jbeta segments was used. Amplification of the CDR3 region of rearranged TCR beta genes was performed with a multiplex PCR assay on genomic DNA. The amplified TCR beta libraries were sequenced on the Illumina HiSeq System as 87-base-pair reads. The paper's processing steps were these. In a later analysis, roughly 80 million unique TCR beta chains were counted across the roughly 670 repertoires, and roughly 11 million of these chains were shared by at least two donors. Raw reads were error-corrected and collapsed into unique sequences by a nearest-neighbor algorithm in which closely related sequences were merged to remove PCR and sequencing errors. CDR3 sequences were aligned to IMGT reference sequences to assign V, D and J gene segments. For a sequence to be retained, a match of at least six nucleotides was required to both a V gene segment and a J gene segment. A rearrangement was called productive if the CDR3 had no stop codons and remained in frame with V and J, and every other rearrangement was called non-productive. CDR3 was defined according to IMGT convention as the region running from the second conserved V-encoded cysteine to the conserved J-encoded phenylalanine. The earlier analysis of about 570 of the donors excluded any sequence lacking an unambiguous match to a single V gene segment. In an earlier analysis of several hundred of the donors, V segments were called functional above 56.7% productive rearrangements and were called segregating when the between-donor standard deviation exceeded 5%. A statistical classification framework was developed to diagnose cytomegalovirus status using the catalog of TCR beta chain sequences. A later analysis assigned V and J genes by comparing TCR nucleotide sequences with IMGT/GENE-DB human TR gene sequences. A later analysis assigned CDR3 sequences and most-parsimonious VDJ recombination scenarios with the TCRdist pipeline. A later analysis defined each TCR beta chain by its CDR3 amino acid sequence plus V-gene family, and excluded reads lacking a unique V-gene family. As a way to deal with suspected cross-contamination and a sequencing artifact, a later analysis dropped hundreds of nucleotide sequences that were highly shared and had low generation probability. In a later analysis, a clonal expansion index for each public chain was calculated from normalized within-repertoire ranks of inferred template counts. In a later analysis, generation probabilities were computed using a VDJ recombination model fitted to out-of-frame rearrangements, and the results were checked against IGoR. In a later analysis, TCR-TCR, TCR-HLA and TCR-CMV co-occurrence was scored with hypergeometric tests, and a repertoire-size bias correction was applied to TCR pairs. False discovery rates were estimated in a later analysis by permuting HLA or CMV assignments 20 times. A later analysis grouped co-occurring TCRs with DBSCAN, adding TCRdist sequence similarity when clustering within HLA-allele-positive subsets. Repertoires with fewer than 30,000 or more than 120,000 public chains, plus five repertoires with anomalous nucleotide sharing, were excluded from co-occurrence clustering. TCRdb took this table from immuneACCESS and kept in-frame rearrangements with V and J called. Such tables lack part of the clones; where checked against another copy, unresolved V genes explain under half of the gap, and the rest is unexplained. V and J calls and clone size are those listed in that table; D and trimming were worked out from the DNA. The sample table lists 200,000 to 300,000 clones, around 80% of them with a count of one. The ten top clones hold around 8.3% of the sample.

In total, 666 healthy bone marrow donors made up the cohort. At the time of sampling, every cohort member was nominally healthy, though immune exposures that went unrecorded were likely present. The donor was CMV seropositive and was included in the group of approximately 310 seropositive cohort members. A peripheral blood sample was provided by each donor, and peripheral blood mononuclear cells were used for TCR beta sequencing. The Qiagen DNeasy Blood Extraction Kit was used to extract genomic DNA from the blood cell samples. CDR1 and CDR2 are drawn from the germline V gene: SGHAT, FQNNGV. V was cut back by 0 bases and J by 0 bases, leaving a gap of 11 bases between them. Including cysteine and phenylalanine, the CDR3 has 16 amino acids. This entry keeps only the CDR3 DNA: 48 bases, framed from base 1.

Sequenced: PBMCs. The rearrangement joined TRBV11-2 to TRBJ1-1, with a weak D call of TRBD1 (5 bases match). This receptor was identified in a woman aged 55-70 years in good health and CMV-seropositive. The CDR3 protein: CASSLEAGPMNTEAFF. The nucleotides read TGTGCCAGCAGCTTAGAGGCGGGGCCGATGAACACTGAAGCTTTCTTT. Full variable domain (CDR3 extended with the reference TRBV11-2 and TRBJ1-1 proteins): EAGVAQSPRYKIIEKRQSVAFWCNPISGHATLYWYQQILGQGPKLLIQFQNNGVVDDSQLPKDRFSAERLKGVDSTLKIQPAKLEDSAVYLCASSLEAGPMNTEAFFGQGTRLTVV.